The 26 T cell receptor beta chains reported below all come from one sample, sequenced in a study of blood T cell repertoires in COVID-19. The repertoire was sequenced with immunoSEQ multiplex PCR; TCRdb's copy has only in-frame clones and lacks some. The sample contains about 43,000 clones, around nine tenths of which appear only once. Sequenced material: peripheral blood. These receptors were collected from a man in his forties with COVID-19, enrolled during active disease.

This clone has a single count. The chain joins TRBV10-3 to TRBJ1-3; D is possibly TRBD1 (6 bases). The germline V gene encodes CDR1 ENHRY and CDR2 SYGVKD. This CDR3 contains 16 residues. V shed 6 bases and J shed 0 bases, with 15 bases lying between them. The CDR3 loop is CAISVLQGPSGNTIYF. In DNA, the CDR3 is TGTGCCATCAGCGTTCTCCAGGGGCCCTCTGGAAACACCATATATTTT.

In this sample, this clone turned up a few times. The chain carries TRBV5-4 and TRBJ2-5; D not resolved. V was shortened by 3 bases and J by 1 base, with 13 bases between the two germline ends. CDR1 is SGHNT, CDR2 YYREEE, per germline (reference sequence). This CDR3 region has 15 residues. The CDR3 spells CASSSHRELQETQYF. CDR3 DNA sequence: TGTGCCAGCAGCTCACACAGAGAACTCCAAGAGACCCAGTACTTC.

This clone was picked up one time. The chain couples TRBV20-1 to TRBJ1-2; D is possibly TRBD1 (6 bases). CDR3 length equals 15 residues. Trimming took off 3 bases at V and 1 base at J, with 15 bases between the two ends. Germline assignment: CDR1 DFQATT and CDR2 SNEGSKA (reference sequence). CDR3: CSASGAGGDNYGYTF. The CDR3 bases are TGCAGTGCTAGTGGCGCGGGGGGCGATAACTATGGCTACACCTTC.

CDR3 bases: TGTGCCGGCGAACGACAGGAGAACACTGAAGCTTTCTTT. It codes for CAGERQENTEAFF. V is TRBV7-9 and J is TRBJ1-1, with TRBD1 as a possible D gene (6 bases). The CDR3 consists of 13 residues. Trimming removed 11 bases at V and 1 base at J, with 14 bases between. Germline CDR1 reads SEHNR; CDR2 reads FQNEAQ (reference sequence).

This sequence joins TRBV28 and TRBJ1-3, with D possibly being TRBD1 (6 bases). From germline, CDR1 is MDHEN and CDR2 SYDVKM. The CDR3 is made up of 17 amino acids. Trimming took 4 bases from V and 1 from J, leaving 17 bases between them. The CDR3 DNA is TGTGCCAGCAGTTCTCTTAGACAGGCTGGGTCTGGAAACACCATATATTTT. Amino acids: CASSSLRQAGSGNTIYF. The full variable domain, completed using reference TRBV28 and TRBJ1-3, is DVKVTQSSRYLVKRTGEKVFLECVQDMDHENMFWYRQDPGLGLRLIYFSYDVKMKEKGDIPEGYSVSREKKERFSLILESASTNQTSMYLCASSSLRQAGSGNTIYFGEGSWLTVV.

The chain combines TRBV3-1 (or the pseudogene TRBV3-2) with TRBJ2-7; 11 nucleotides agree with TRBD1. J lost 6 bases, V lost 4 bases, and 5 bases had no gene match. The CDR3 loop spans 14 amino acids. Per germline, CDR1 LGHDT and CDR2 YNNKEL (reference sequence). The CDR3 nucleotides are TGTGCCAGCAGCCGAGGACAGGGGGCGTTCGAGCAGTACTTC. It yields the protein CASSRGQGAFEQYF.

V usage is TRBV7-6 and J usage is TRBJ1-3; no firm D call. Trimming removed 1 base at V and 0 bases at J, with 7 bases between. There are 15 residues in the CDR3. CDR1 and CDR2 (germline): SGHVS, FNYEAQ. DNA of the CDR3: TGTGCCAGCAGCTTAGAGTTGAGCTCTGGAAACACCATATATTTT. It yields the protein CASSLELSSGNTIYF.

V is TRBV2 and J is TRBJ2-2; TRBD1 agrees at 7 bases. The germline V gene has CDR1 SNHLY and CDR2 FYNNEI. This CDR3 is built from 17 residues. After removal of 4 bases from V and 0 bases from J, the junction contained 8 bases not matched to a gene. This CDR3 is CASSARGQSANTGELFF. The CDR3, as DNA: TGTGCCAGCAGTGCCAGGGGACAGTCCGCGAACACCGGGGAGCTGTTTTTT.

The chain joins TRBV6-5 to TRBJ1-1, with TRBD1 as a possible D gene (5 bases). The CDR3 loop spans 13 amino acids. Trimming took 7 bases from V and 4 from J, leaving 13 bases between them. Per germline, CDR1 MNHEY and CDR2 SVGAGI. The CDR3, as DNA: TGTGCCAGCAAGGGGTTTGATCTCACTGAAGCTTTCTTT. Encoded protein: CASKGFDLTEAFF.

This rearrangement joins TRBV18 to TRBJ1-3; D gene ambiguous. This CDR3 is built from 17 residues. Trimming cost V 3 bases and J 0 bases, with 15 bases left between them. Germline V CDR1 and CDR2: KGHSH, LQKENI. The CDR3, as DNA: TGTGCCAGCTCACCGATCCCCCAGGAACTCTCTGGAAACACCATATATTTT. Encoded protein: CASSPIPQELSGNTIYF.

The V gene is TRBV15, the J gene TRBJ2-7; D is perhaps TRBD1 (5 bases). V lost 1 base and J 4 bases, leaving 11 bases between the germline ends. There are 14 residues in the CDR3. CDR1 and CDR2 from the germline V gene are LNHNV and YYDKDF (reference sequence). CDR3 DNA: TGTGCCACCAGCAGAGGGACACCTACTTACGAGCAGTACTTC. Translated, it gives CATSRGTPTYEQYF.

DNA for the CDR3: TGTGCCAGCAGCTTCCGGGGAAGAACAGATACGCAGTATTTT. Encoded protein: CASSFRGRTDTQYF. The gene calls are TRBV7-9 and TRBJ2-3; the D gene is possibly TRBD2 (5 bases). The length of the CDR3 is 14 residues. The V end was cut by 3 bases, the J end by 3 bases, with 10 bases between. Germline V gene data show CDR1 as SEHNR and CDR2 as FQNEAQ (reference sequence).

For the CDR3, the DNA is TGTGCCAGCAGCTTCGATCAGAAAGAGACCCAGTACTTC. Its protein product is CASSFDQKETQYF. V is TRBV7-2 and J is TRBJ2-5; D call uncertain. V lost 3 bases to trimming and J lost 3 bases, with 8 bases between them. The germline V gene encodes CDR1 SGHTA and CDR2 FQGNSA. The CDR3 has 13 residues. Combining the CDR3 with reference TRBV7-2 and TRBJ2-5 gives the whole variable domain GAGVSQSPSNKVTEKGKDVELRCDPISGHTALYWYRQSLGQGLEFLIYFQGNSAPDKSGLPSDRFSAERTGGSVSTLTIQRTQQEDSAVYLCASSFDQKETQYFGPGTRLLVL.

The chain is built from TRBV5-4 and TRBJ2-7; 8 positions match TRBD2. V lost 0 bases and J lost 1; bases outside the gene matches: 3. The CDR3 has 15 amino acids. Germline V gene lookup returns CDR1 SGHNT and CDR2 YYREEE (reference sequence). The CDR3 DNA sequence: TGTGCCAGCAGCTTGGACCGGGAGGGTTCCTACGAGCAGTACTTC. Translating it yields CASSLDREGSYEQYF.

This sequence joins TRBV28 and TRBJ2-7; 7 nucleotides match TRBD1. The length of the CDR3 is 15 residues. The V segment lost 6 bases and the J segment 3 bases; nucleotides outside the gene matches: 11. Germline-derived CDR1 and CDR2 are MDHEN and SYDVKM. Here the CDR3 reads CASSPKDRTGYEQYF. In nucleotides, the CDR3 is TGTGCCAGCAGCCCTAAGGACAGGACGGGCTACGAGCAGTACTTC. The variable domain in full, with the rest retrieved from reference TRBV28 and TRBJ2-7, is DVKVTQSSRYLVKRTGEKVFLECVQDMDHENMFWYRQDPGLGLRLIYFSYDVKMKEKGDIPEGYSVSREKKERFSLILESASTNQTSMYLCASSPKDRTGYEQYFGPGTRLTVT.

The chain combines TRBV7-9 with TRBJ2-2; D is uncertain. The CDR3 runs to 12 residues. Germline V gives CDR1 SEHNR, CDR2 FQNEAQ (reference sequence). Trimming removed 3 bases at V and 5 bases at J, with 4 bases between. CDR3 nucleotide sequence: TGTGCCAGCAGCTTGGAGACCGGGGAGCTGTTTTTT. Amino acids: CASSLETGELFF.

This chain uses TRBV29-1 with TRBJ2-3; the match to TRBD2 covers 9 bases. Trimming took 5 bases from V and 2 from J; bases not matched to a gene: 5. Germline lookup yields CDR1 SQVTM and CDR2 ANQGSEA. The CDR3 is 14 amino acids. The CDR3 region is CSVLLAGVTDTQYF. Written as DNA, the CDR3 is TGCAGCGTTCTATTAGCGGGAGTCACAGATACGCAGTATTTT.

The table lists this clone with a few counts. The gene calls are TRBV4-2 and TRBJ1-5; no firm D call. V gave up 4 bases and J gave up 0 bases, with 10 bases separating them. There are 15 residues in the CDR3. Germline V gene sequence: CDR1 LGHNA, CDR2 YNFKEQ. The CDR3 spells CASSPQENSNQPQHF. The CDR3 nucleotides read TGTGCCAGCAGCCCTCAAGAGAATAGCAATCAGCCCCAGCATTTT.

This chain connects TRBV5-1 to TRBJ1-6; no definite D call. The germline V gene encodes CDR1 SGHRS and CDR2 YFSETQ. V shed 7 bases and J shed 0 bases, with 8 bases lying between them. This CDR3 has 14 residues. CDR3 coding DNA: TGCGCCAGCGCCGGAGACTCCTATAATTCACCCCTCCACTTT. Translation gives CASAGDSYNSPLHF.

V gene TRBV20-1 combines with J gene TRBJ1-6; D unclear. The V gene lost 3 bases and the J gene lost 5 bases, with 11 bases spanning the gap. Looked up from germline, CDR1 is DFQATT and CDR2 is SNEGSKA (reference sequence). The CDR3 runs to 14 residues. This chain's CDR3 is CSASLGLDNSPLHF. The CDR3 nucleotides are TGCAGTGCTAGTTTAGGACTCGATAATTCACCCCTCCACTTT.

J is TRBJ2-5 and V is TRBV7-3, with 7 bases aligning to TRBD2. Germline loops: CDR1 SGHTA, CDR2 FQGTGA. The CDR3 consists of 15 residues. V gave up 2 bases and J gave up 2 bases; unmatched junction bases: 5. The CDR3 spells CASSLGPGLQETQYF. DNA of the CDR3: TGTGCCAGCAGCTTAGGGCCGGGACTACAAGAGACCCAGTACTTC.

V gene TRBV15 combines with J gene TRBJ1-1; 10 nucleotides match TRBD1. This CDR3 is 17 amino acids long. The V segment lost 1 base and the J segment 10 bases; nucleotides outside the gene matches: 15. Germline values: CDR1 LNHNV, CDR2 YYDKDF (reference sequence). CDR3 sequence reads: CATSRGFGDRGLYGAFF. The CDR3 nucleotides read TGTGCCACCAGCAGAGGTTTCGGTGACAGGGGGCTTTACGGAGCTTTCTTT.

Here the CDR3 reads CASSRRGHSGNTIYF. For the CDR3, the DNA is TGTGCCAGCAGCCGGCGGGGCCACTCTGGAAACACCATATATTTT. The rearrangement uses TRBV7-2 and TRBJ1-3; tentatively, D is TRBD1 (5 bases). The V end lost 5 bases, the J end lost 0 bases, and 11 bases lay between the germline ends. Per germline, CDR1 SGHTA and CDR2 FQGNSA. CDR3 size: 15 residues.

The chain recombines TRBV29-1 with TRBJ1-2; 7 positions agree with TRBD1. CDR3 length: 15 amino acids. The V and J ends lost 5 bases and 2 bases, in that order; junction bases with no gene match: 11. Per the germline V gene, CDR1 is SQVTM and CDR2 is ANQGSEA. The CDR3 sequence is CSVTRKLDRNYGYTF. The CDR3 region has the DNA TGCAGCGTTACCCGAAAATTGGACAGGAACTATGGCTACACCTTC.

The V call is TRBV11-3, the J call TRBJ2-3; D is unclear. Germline V lookup: CDR1 SGHNT, CDR2 YENEEA. V was trimmed by 0 bases and J by 1 base, leaving 8 bases between them. The CDR3 is 15 residues long. The CDR3 protein is CASSLDGRGTDTQYF. As DNA, the CDR3 is TGTGCCAGCAGCTTAGACGGCCGGGGCACAGATACGCAGTATTTT.

The CDR3 loop is CASTNTDRILTDTQYF. DNA for the CDR3: TGTGCCAGCACCAACACGGACAGGATCCTCACAGATACGCAGTATTTT. This chain connects TRBV27 to TRBJ2-3; 7 positions match TRBD1. CDR1 and CDR2 (germline): MNHEY, SMNVEV (reference sequence). The CDR3 totals 16 residues. The V segment lost 7 bases and the J segment 2 bases; nucleotides outside the gene matches: 12.